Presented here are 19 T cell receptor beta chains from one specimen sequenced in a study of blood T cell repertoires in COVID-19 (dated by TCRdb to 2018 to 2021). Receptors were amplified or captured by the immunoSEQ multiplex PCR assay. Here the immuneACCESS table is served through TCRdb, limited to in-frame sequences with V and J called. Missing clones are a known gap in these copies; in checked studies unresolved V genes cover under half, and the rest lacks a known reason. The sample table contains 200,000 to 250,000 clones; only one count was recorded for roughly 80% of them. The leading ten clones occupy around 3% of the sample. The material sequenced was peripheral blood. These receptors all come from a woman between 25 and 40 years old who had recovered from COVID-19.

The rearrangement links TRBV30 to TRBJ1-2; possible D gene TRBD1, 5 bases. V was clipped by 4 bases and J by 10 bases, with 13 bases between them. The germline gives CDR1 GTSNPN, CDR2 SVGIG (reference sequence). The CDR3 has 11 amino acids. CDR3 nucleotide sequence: TGTGCCTGGACTTACTCGGGGGACTACACCTTC. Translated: CAWTYSGDYTF.

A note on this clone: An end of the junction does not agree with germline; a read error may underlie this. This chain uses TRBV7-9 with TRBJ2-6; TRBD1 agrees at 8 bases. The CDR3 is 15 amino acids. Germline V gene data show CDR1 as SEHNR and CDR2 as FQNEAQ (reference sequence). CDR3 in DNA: TGTGCCGGCAGCTTCCAGGGGGCCAGGGCCAACGTCCTGACTTTC. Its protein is CAGSFQGARANVLTF.

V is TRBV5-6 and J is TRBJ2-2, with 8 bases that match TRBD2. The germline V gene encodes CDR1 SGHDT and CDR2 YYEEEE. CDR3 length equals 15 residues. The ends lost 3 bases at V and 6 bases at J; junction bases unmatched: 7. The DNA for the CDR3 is TGTGCCAGCAGCTGGGGACTAGAGTCAGCCGGGGAGCTGTTTTTT. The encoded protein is CASSWGLESAGELFF.

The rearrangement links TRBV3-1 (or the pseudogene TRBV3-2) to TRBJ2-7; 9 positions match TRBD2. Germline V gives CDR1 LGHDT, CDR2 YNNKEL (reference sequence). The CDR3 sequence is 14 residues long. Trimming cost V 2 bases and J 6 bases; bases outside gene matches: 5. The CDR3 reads CASSQTELAGEQYF. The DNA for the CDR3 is TGTGCCAGCAGCCAAACGGAACTAGCGGGCGAGCAGTACTTC.

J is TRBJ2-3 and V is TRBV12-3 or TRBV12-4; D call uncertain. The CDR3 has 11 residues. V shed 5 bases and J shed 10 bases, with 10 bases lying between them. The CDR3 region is CASSADIAQYF. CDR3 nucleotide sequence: TGTGCCAGCAGTGCCGACATAGCGCAGTATTTT.

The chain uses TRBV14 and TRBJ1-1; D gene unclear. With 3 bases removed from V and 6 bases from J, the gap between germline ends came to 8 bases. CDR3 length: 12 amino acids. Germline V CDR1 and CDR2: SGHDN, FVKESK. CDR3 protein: CASSQWAAEAFF. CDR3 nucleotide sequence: TGTGCCAGCAGCCAGTGGGCCGCTGAAGCTTTCTTT.

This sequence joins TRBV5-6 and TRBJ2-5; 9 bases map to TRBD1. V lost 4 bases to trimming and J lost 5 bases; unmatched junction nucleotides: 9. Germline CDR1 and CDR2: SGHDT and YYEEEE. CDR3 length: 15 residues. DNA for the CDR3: TGTGCCAGCAGCAAAACCGGGACAGGGCAGGAGACCCAGTACTTC. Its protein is CASSKTGTGQETQYF.

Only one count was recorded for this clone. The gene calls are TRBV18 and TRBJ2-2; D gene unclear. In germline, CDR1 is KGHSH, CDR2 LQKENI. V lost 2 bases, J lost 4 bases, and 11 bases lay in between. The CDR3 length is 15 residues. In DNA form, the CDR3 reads TGTGCCAGCTCACCAGGAGACTTGAGCACCGGGGAGCTGTTTTTT. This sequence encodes CASSPGDLSTGELFF.

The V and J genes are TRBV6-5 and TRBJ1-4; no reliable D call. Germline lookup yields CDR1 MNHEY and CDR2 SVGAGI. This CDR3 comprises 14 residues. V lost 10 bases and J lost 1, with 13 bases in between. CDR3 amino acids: CAIGPSRTNEKLFF. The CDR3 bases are TGTGCCATCGGTCCTAGTCGAACTAATGAAAAACTGTTTTTT.

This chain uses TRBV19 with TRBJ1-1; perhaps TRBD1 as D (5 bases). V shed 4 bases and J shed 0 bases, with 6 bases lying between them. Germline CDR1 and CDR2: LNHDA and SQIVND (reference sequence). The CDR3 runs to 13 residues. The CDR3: CASSTQVNTEAFF. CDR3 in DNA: TGTGCCAGTAGTACACAGGTGAACACTGAAGCTTTCTTT.

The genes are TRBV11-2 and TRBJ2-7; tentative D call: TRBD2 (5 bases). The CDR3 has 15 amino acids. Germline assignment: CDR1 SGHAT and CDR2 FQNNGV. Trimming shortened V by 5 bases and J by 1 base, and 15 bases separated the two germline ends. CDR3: CASSPYTGSSYEQYF. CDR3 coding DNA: TGTGCCAGCAGCCCTTACACGGGATCTTCCTACGAGCAGTACTTC.

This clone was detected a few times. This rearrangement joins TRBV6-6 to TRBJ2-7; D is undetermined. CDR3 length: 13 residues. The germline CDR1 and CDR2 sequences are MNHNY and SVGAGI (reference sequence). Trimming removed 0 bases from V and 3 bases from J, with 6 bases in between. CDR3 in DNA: TGTGCCAGCAGTTACTCATCTCGCTACGAGCAGTACTTC. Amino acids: CASSYSSRYEQYF.

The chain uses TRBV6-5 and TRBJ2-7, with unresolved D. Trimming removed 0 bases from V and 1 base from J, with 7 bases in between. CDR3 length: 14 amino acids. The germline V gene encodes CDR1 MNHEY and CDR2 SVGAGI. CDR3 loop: CASSYSPVSYEQYF. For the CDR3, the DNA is TGTGCCAGCAGTTACTCTCCAGTTTCCTACGAGCAGTACTTC.

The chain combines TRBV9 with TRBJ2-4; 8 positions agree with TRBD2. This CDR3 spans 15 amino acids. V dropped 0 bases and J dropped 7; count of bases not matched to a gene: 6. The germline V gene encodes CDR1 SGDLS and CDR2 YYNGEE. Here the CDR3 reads CASSVGDSGNNIQYF. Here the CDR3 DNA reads TGTGCCAGCAGCGTAGGGGATAGCGGGAATAACATTCAGTACTTC.

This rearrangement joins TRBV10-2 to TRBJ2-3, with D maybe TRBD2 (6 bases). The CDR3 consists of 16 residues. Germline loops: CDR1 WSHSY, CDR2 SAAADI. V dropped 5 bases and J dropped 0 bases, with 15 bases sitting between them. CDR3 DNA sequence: TGCGCCAGCAGTCTTTCGGACTACTCTAGCACAGATACGCAGTATTTT. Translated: CASSLSDYSSTDTQYF.

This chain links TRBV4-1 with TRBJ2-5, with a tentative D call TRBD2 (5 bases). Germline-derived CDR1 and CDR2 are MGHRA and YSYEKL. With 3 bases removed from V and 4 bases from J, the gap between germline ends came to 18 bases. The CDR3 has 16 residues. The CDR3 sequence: CASSHPKDEGVETQYF. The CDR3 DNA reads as TGCGCCAGCAGCCACCCCAAGGACGAGGGAGTAGAGACCCAGTACTTC.

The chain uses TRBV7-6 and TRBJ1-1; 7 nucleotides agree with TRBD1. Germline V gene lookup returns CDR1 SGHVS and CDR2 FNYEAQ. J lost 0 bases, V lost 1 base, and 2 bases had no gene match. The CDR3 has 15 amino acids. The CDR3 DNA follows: TGTGCCAGCAGCTTAGAGGGACAGATGAACACTGAAGCTTTCTTT. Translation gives CASSLEGQMNTEAFF.

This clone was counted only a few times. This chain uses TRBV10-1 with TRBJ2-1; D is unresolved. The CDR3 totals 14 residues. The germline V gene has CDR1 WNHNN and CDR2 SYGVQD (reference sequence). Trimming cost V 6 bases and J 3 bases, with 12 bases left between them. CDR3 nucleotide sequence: TGCGCCAGCAGCCGAGGAACTCTCTACAATGAGCAGTTCTTC. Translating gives CASSRGTLYNEQFF.

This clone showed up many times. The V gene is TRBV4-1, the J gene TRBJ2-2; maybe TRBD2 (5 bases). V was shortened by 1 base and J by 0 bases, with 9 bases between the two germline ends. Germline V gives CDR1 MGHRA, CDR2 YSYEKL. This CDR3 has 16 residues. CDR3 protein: CASSQVLGTNTGELFF. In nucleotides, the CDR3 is TGCGCCAGCAGCCAAGTTCTCGGGACGAACACCGGGGAGCTGTTTTTT.